Below are 11 T cell receptor beta chains sequenced from a single sample in a study of shared clonotypes between healthy human individuals. The assay was immunoSEQ multiplex PCR, and TCRdb's table has in-frame clones only and misses some. Of some 2.1 million clones listed, 95% are singletons. The sample consisted of naive CD4+ T cells sorted from blood. Subset here: CD45RA+ positively selected. The receptors derive from a man aged 18-30 years in good health.

This clone was detected ten times or more. The chain recombines TRBV5-6 with TRBJ1-2, with D possibly matching TRBD1 (5 bases). There are 15 residues in the CDR3. Looked up from germline, CDR1 is SGHDT and CDR2 is YYEEEE. V shed 4 bases and J shed 2 bases, with 15 bases lying between them. The CDR3 DNA reads as TGTGCCAGCAGCCCGAACATCCGGGGGAACTATGGCTACACCTTC. Amino acids: CASSPNIRGNYGYTF.

The gene calls are TRBV6-1 and TRBJ1-5, with 7 bases that match TRBD1. J gave up 5 bases and V 3 bases, and 10 bases lay outside the gene matches. Germline-derived CDR1 and CDR2 are MNHNS and SASEGT. CDR3 length equals 16 residues. CDR3 DNA sequence: TGTGCCAGCAGTGACCCCGGGACAGTTGCGGATCAGCCCCAGCATTTT. Translating gives CASSDPGTVADQPQHF.

The J gene is TRBJ1-4, the V gene TRBV25-1, with 9 bases lining up with TRBD1. The CDR3 contains 15 residues. Germline V gene lookup returns CDR1 MGHDK and CDR2 SYGVNS. Trimming at V came to 4 bases and at J to 7 bases, leaving 7 bases not matched to a gene. CDR3 sequence: CASSASGTGSEKLFF. The CDR3 region has the DNA TGTGCCAGCAGTGCCTCCGGGACAGGGAGTGAAAAACTGTTTTTT. Full variable domain (rest looked up from reference TRBV25-1 and TRBJ1-4): EADIYQTPRYLVIGTGKKITLECSQTMGHDKMYWYQQDPGMELHLIHYSYGVNSTEKGDLSSESTVSRIRTEHFPLTLESARPSHTSQYLCASSASGTGSEKLFFGSGTQLSVL.

The chain uses TRBV10-3 and TRBJ2-7, with unresolved D. Trimming shortened V by 4 bases and J by 7 bases, and 14 bases separated the two germline ends. Germline CDR1 ENHRY, CDR2 SYGVKD. This CDR3 has 13 amino acids. The CDR3 region is CAISVLGNREQYF. For the CDR3, the DNA is TGTGCCATCAGTGTTTTGGGGAATAGGGAGCAGTACTTC.

This chain uses TRBV29-1 with TRBJ2-2, with 11 bases aligning to TRBD2. This CDR3 contains 15 residues. V lost 4 bases and J lost 6; bases outside the gene matches: 7. Germline V CDR1 and CDR2: SQVTM, ANQGSEA. The CDR3 nucleotides are TGCAGCGTTGTCGGGACTAGCGGTATCTCCGGGGAGCTGTTTTTT. Protein product: CSVVGTSGISGELFF.

The gene calls are TRBV9 and TRBJ2-7; TRBD1 agrees at 7 bases. Germline values: CDR1 SGDLS, CDR2 YYNGEE. Trimming took 4 bases from V and 3 from J; bases not matched to a gene: 19. The CDR3 is 18 residues long. Here the CDR3 DNA reads TGTGCCAGCAGCTATTGGGACAGCCGTTATAACGGGGTCTACGAGCAGTACTTC. Translating gives CASSYWDSRYNGVYEQYF.

This rearrangement joins TRBV10-3 to TRBJ2-3; D ambiguous. The CDR3 length is 13 residues. V lost 5 bases and J 2 bases, leaving 8 bases between the germline ends. The V gene's germline CDR1 is ENHRY and CDR2 SYGVKD. This chain's CDR3 is CAISRFVTDTQYF. For the CDR3, the DNA is TGTGCCATCAGTCGGTTCGTCACAGATACGCAGTATTTT.

The genes are TRBV5-1 and TRBJ1-2, with 8 bases matching TRBD1. The J segment lost 5 bases and the V segment lost 3 bases, leaving 9 bases of the junction unmatched. CDR3 size: 15 residues. Per the germline V gene, CDR1 is SGHRS and CDR2 is YFSETQ. CDR3 residues: CASSYGDRGRYGYTF. The CDR3 bases are TGCGCCAGCAGCTACGGAGACAGGGGCCGATATGGCTACACCTTC.

This rearrangement joins TRBV18 to TRBJ1-3; D is possibly TRBD1 (6 bases). The CDR3 is made up of 14 amino acids. The V gene's germline CDR1 is KGHSH and CDR2 LQKENI. The V gene lost 3 bases and the J gene lost 2 bases, with 8 bases spanning the gap. CDR3 DNA: TGTGCCAGCTCACCGACAGGAACTGGAAACACCATATATTTT. Encoded protein: CASSPTGTGNTIYF.

This clone was found once. This specimen includes other DNA sequences encoding the same CDR3. This chain joins TRBV6-5 and TRBJ1-6; the D is unclear. The CDR3 consists of 14 residues. From germline, CDR1 is MNHEY and CDR2 SVGAGI. V lost 2 bases and J lost 6, with 8 bases in between. For the CDR3, the DNA is TGTGCCAGCAGTTACGGCCGGCTTAATTCACCCCTCCACTTT. Protein product: CASSYGRLNSPLHF.

This chain joins TRBV4-1 and TRBJ1-2; D not certain. The CDR3 runs 15 residues. Germline V gene sequence: CDR1 MGHRA, CDR2 YSYEKL. V shed 6 bases and J shed 4 bases, with 18 bases lying between them. CDR3 protein: CASSPVKTDTYGYTF. The DNA of the CDR3 is TGCGCCAGCAGTCCTGTAAAGACTGACACCTATGGCTACACCTTC.